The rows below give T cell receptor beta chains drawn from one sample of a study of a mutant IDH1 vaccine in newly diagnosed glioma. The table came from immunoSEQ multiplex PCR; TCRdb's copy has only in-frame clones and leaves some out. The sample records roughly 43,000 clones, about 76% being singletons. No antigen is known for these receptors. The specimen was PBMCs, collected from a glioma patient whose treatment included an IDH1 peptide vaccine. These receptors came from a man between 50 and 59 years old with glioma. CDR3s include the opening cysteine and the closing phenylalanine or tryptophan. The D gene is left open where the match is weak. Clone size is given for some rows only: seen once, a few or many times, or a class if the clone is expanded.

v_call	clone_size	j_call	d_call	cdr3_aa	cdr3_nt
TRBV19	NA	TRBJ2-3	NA	CASSDRYRDTQYF	TGTGCCAGTAGTGACAGGTATAGGGATACGCAGTATTTT
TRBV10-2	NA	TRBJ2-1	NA	CASSERRAGNEQFF	TGCGCCAGCAGTGAAAGAAGGGCAGGAAATGAGCAGTTCTTC
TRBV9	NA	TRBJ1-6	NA	CASSVEGLNSPLHF	TGTGCCAGCAGCGTTGAGGGTTTGAATTCACCCCTCCACTTT
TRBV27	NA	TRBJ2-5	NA	CASSLSRGGETQYF	TGTGCCAGCAGTTTATCGAGGGGGGGAGAGACCCAGTACTTC
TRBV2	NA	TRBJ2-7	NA	CASSRPWGSYEQYF	TGTGCCAGCAGCAGGCCCTGGGGCTCCTACGAGCAGTACTTC
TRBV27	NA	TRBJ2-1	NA	CATKTTYNEQFF	TGTGCCACCAAGACAACCTACAATGAGCAGTTCTTC
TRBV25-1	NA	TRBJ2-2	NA	CASSDPGQDGELFF	TGTGCCAGCAGTGATCCAGGGCAGGACGGGGAGCTGTTTTTT
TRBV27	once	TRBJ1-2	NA	CASSLSAFLGGYTF	TGTGCCAGCAGTTTATCGGCGTTTCTGGGCGGCTACACCTTC
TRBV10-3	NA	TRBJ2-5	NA	CAIRGEGGETQYF	TGTGCCATCAGGGGTGAAGGAGGGGAGACCCAGTACTTC
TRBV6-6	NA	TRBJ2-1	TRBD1	CASSRPPGGNEQFF	TGTGCCAGCAGCCGTCCTCCAGGGGGCAATGAGCAGTTCTTC
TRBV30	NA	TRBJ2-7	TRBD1	CAWSSTGAYEQYF	TGTGCCTGGAGTTCGACAGGGGCCTACGAGCAGTACTTC
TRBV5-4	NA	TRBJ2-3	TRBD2	CASSSGTSGTDTQYF	TGTGCCAGCAGTTCAGGGACTAGCGGAACAGATACGCAGTATTTT
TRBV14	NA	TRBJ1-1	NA	CASSLPGGSWNTEAFF	TGTGCCAGCAGCCTCCCCGGAGGGAGTTGGAACACTGAAGCTTTCTTT
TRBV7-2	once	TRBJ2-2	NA	CASSPVVRTGELFF	TGTGCCAGCAGCCCTGTGGTTCGCACCGGGGAGCTGTTTTTT
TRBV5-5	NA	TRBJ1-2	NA	CASSLDWGGYGYTF	TGTGCCAGCAGCTTGGATTGGGGAGGCTATGGCTACACCTTC
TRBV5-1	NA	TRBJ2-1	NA	CASSLPGGGHNEQFF	TGCGCCAGCAGCTTGCCTGGCGGGGGCCACAATGAGCAGTTCTTC
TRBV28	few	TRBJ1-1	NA	CASSYPQAGGAFF	TGTGCCAGCAGTTACCCCCAGGCGGGAGGAGCTTTCTTT
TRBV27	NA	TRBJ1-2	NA	CASSLAEGLYGYTF	TGTGCCAGCAGCCTTGCCGAGGGCCTTTATGGCTACACCTTC
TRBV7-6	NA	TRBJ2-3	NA	CASSRTASTDTQYF	TGTGCCAGCAGCCGGACAGCTAGCACAGATACGCAGTATTTT
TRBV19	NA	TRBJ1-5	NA	CASSIGQHQPQHF	TGTGCCAGTAGTATAGGACAGCATCAGCCCCAGCATTTT
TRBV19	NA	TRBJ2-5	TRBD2	CASSIPGGQETQYF	TGTGCCAGTAGTATTCCGGGAGGCCAAGAGACCCAGTACTTC
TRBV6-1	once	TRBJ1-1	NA	CASGEGGMNTEAFF	TGTGCCAGCGGGGAGGGGGGCATGAACACTGAAGCTTTCTTT
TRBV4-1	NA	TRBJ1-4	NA	CASSQVANPTNEKLFF	TGCGCCAGCAGCCAAGTTGCCAATCCAACTAATGAAAAACTGTTTTTT
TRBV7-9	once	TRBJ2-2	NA	CASSLDLLGYANTGELFF	TGTGCCAGCAGCTTAGATCTCCTAGGATACGCGAACACCGGGGAGCTGTTTTTT
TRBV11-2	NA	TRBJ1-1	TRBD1	CASSAGQGLNTEAFF	TGTGCCAGCAGCGCGGGACAGGGGTTGAACACTGAAGCTTTCTTT
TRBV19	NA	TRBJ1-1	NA	CASRFGSTRRGGVTEAFF	TGTGCCAGTAGATTCGGGTCAACACGACGGGGAGGCGTAACTGAAGCTTTCTTT
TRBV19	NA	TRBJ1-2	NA	CASNEGGVANYGYTF	TGTGCCAGTAATGAGGGGGGAGTAGCTAACTATGGCTACACCTTC
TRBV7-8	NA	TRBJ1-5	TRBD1	CASSPGGMGNQPQHF	TGTGCCAGCAGCCCAGGGGGTATGGGCAATCAGCCCCAGCATTTT
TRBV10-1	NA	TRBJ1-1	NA	CASRPDRNTEAFF	TGCGCCAGCAGGCCGGACAGAAACACTGAAGCTTTCTTT
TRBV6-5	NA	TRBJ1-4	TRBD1	CASSYSTGLNEKLFF	TGTGCCAGCAGTTACTCGACAGGGCTGAATGAAAAACTGTTTTTT
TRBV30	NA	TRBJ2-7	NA	CAWSVQLDRGEQYF	TGTGCCTGGAGTGTACAATTAGACCGCGGCGAGCAGTACTTC
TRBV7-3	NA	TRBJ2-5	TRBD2	CASSPGASGGPWETQYF	TGTGCCAGCAGCCCGGGGGCTAGCGGGGGGCCCTGGGAGACCCAGTACTTC
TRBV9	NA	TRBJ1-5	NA	CASSPQGSLNQPQHF	TGTGCCAGCAGCCCCCAGGGGAGCCTCAATCAGCCCCAGCATTTT
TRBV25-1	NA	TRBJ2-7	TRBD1	CASSGGDRGNEQYF	TGTGCCAGCAGTGGAGGGGACAGGGGAAACGAGCAGTACTTC
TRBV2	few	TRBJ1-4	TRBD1	CASSVDRSNEKLFF	TGTGCCAGCAGCGTGGACAGGTCTAATGAAAAACTGTTTTTT
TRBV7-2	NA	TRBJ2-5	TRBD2	CASSFTSGGQETQYF	TGTGCCAGCAGCTTCACTAGCGGGGGCCAAGAGACCCAGTACTTC
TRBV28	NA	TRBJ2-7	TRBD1	CASSFGGTVYEQYF	TGTGCCAGCAGTTTCGGTGGGACAGTCTACGAGCAGTACTTC
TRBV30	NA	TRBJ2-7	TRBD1	CAANRGLYEQYF	TGTGCAGCTAACAGGGGATTATACGAGCAGTACTTC
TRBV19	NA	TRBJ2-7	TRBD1	CASSTQGSMNEQYF	TGTGCCAGTAGTACACAGGGGAGTATGAACGAGCAGTACTTC
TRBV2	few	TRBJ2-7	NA	CASRLDYEQYF	TGTGCCAGCAGGCTGGACTACGAGCAGTACTTC
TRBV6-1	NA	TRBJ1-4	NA	CASSEVVGRTNEKLFF	TGTGCCAGCAGCGAAGTTGTGGGGCGAACTAATGAAAAACTGTTTTTT
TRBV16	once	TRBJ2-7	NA	CASSQDPGKRYYEQYF	TGTGCCAGCAGCCAAGATCCAGGGAAGAGATACTACGAGCAGTACTTC
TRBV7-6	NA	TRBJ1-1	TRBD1	CASSSDRANTEAFF	TGTGCCAGCAGTTCCGACAGGGCCAACACTGAAGCTTTCTTT
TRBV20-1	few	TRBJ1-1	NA	CSASSGTEAFF	TGCAGTGCTTCCTCGGGCACTGAAGCTTTCTTT
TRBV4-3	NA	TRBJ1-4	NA	CASSQDWGSGEKLFF	TGCGCCAGCAGCCAAGATTGGGGCTCTGGTGAAAAACTGTTTTTT
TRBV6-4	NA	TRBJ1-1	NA	CASSVTRNTEAFF	TGTGCCAGCAGTGTGACAAGAAACACTGAAGCTTTCTTT
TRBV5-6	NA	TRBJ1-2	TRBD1	CASSLITGVYGYTF	TGTGCCAGCAGCTTAATTACAGGGGTGTACGGCTACACCTTC
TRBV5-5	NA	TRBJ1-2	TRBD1	CASSLETGKSHGYTF	TGTGCCAGCAGCTTAGAGACAGGGAAGTCCCATGGCTACACCTTC
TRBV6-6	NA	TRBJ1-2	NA	CASSDRDTGFGYTF	TGTGCCAGCAGTGACCGGGACACGGGTTTTGGCTACACCTTC
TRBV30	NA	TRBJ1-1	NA	CALNPDSLNTEAFF	TGTGCACTGAACCCCGACAGCCTGAACACTGAAGCTTTCTTT
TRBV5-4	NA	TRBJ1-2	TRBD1	CASSPQGGAYGYTF	TGTGCCAGCAGCCCCCAAGGGGGCGCTTATGGCTACACCTTC
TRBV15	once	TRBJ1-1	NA	CATSRTPVDTEAFF	TGTGCCACCAGCAGAACTCCTGTGGACACTGAAGCTTTCTTT
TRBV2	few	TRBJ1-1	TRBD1	CASSEAGDRLTEAFF	TGTGCCAGCAGTGAAGCCGGGGACAGACTCACTGAAGCTTTCTTT
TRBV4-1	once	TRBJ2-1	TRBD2	CASSQDSRMAGGSYNEQFF	TGCGCCAGCAGCCAAGATTCCCGGATGGCGGGGGGGTCCTACAATGAGCAGTTCTTC
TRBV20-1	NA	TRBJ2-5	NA	CSAWKETQYF	TGCAGTGCGTGGAAAGAGACCCAGTACTTC
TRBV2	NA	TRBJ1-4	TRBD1	CASSGDRGGTNEKLFF	TGTGCCAGCAGTGGAGACAGGGGGGGAACTAATGAAAAACTGTTTTTT
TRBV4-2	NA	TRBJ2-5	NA	CASSQGGASTMFETQYF	TGTGCCAGCAGCCAAGGCGGGGCTAGCACGATGTTCGAGACCCAGTACTTC